These T cell receptor beta chains were read from a single sample in a study of regulatory T cells in long-lasting Graves disease. TCRdb processed the multiplex PCR reads anew with MiXCR; each CDR3 protein has one entry. Of 390,000 or so distinct CDR3 sequences in the sample, approximately 25% were seen once. The material was peripheral blood mononuclear cells (PBMCs), obtained when the disease was refractory, from a patient treated with antithyroid drugs. The receptors stem from a woman between 40 and 50 years old with Graves disease. Both conserved end residues are part of each CDR3. The order of the fields is CDR3 protein, CDR3 DNA, J gene, clone size, V gene, D gene. A D gene is named only where the DNA matches it firmly. The size entry is marked missing in some rows and otherwise reads once, few, many or a size class.

CSAEQDSTDTQYF,TGCAGTGCAGAGCAGGACAGCACAGATACGCAGTATTTT,TRBJ2-3,.,TRBV20-1,.
CASKDSAGGPADTQYF,TGTGCCAGCAAAGATTCTGCGGGAGGCCCGGCAGATACGCAGTATTTT,TRBJ2-3,.,TRBV12-3/TRBV12-4,TRBD2
CASSPHRDSYEQYF,TGTGCCAGCAGCCCACACCGGGACAGCTACGAGCAGTACTTC,TRBJ2-7,few,TRBV7-9,TRBD1
CASTTLAEGTGELFF,TGTGCCAGTACTACCCTAGCGGAGGGCACCGGGGAGCTGTTTTTT,TRBJ2-2,many,TRBV19,TRBD2
CSARREGGSYEQYF,TGCAGTGCCAGGAGGGAGGGGGGCTCCTACGAGCAGTACTTC,TRBJ2-7,few,TRBV20-1,.
CSVEHDRSNYGYTF,TGCAGCGTTGAACACGATAGGAGTAACTATGGCTACACCTTC,TRBJ1-2,.,TRBV29-1,.
CASSNINQPQHF,TGTGCCAGTAGTAACATCAATCAGCCCCAGCATTTT,TRBJ1-5,.,TRBV19,.
CASSSGAGNQPQHF,TGTGCCAGCAGCTCAGGAGCCGGAAATCAGCCCCAGCATTTT,TRBJ1-5,.,TRBV4-2,.
CASSFDRQKGELFF,TGTGCCAGCAGCTTTGACAGGCAGAAGGGGGAGCTGTTTTTT,TRBJ2-2,.,TRBV27,.
CASSYRTGYEQYF,TGTGCCAGCAGTTACAGGACGGGATACGAGCAGTACTTC,TRBJ2-7,many,TRBV27,.
CASSHPTEANTGELFF,TGCGCCAGCAGCCATCCTACGGAGGCGAACACCGGGGAGCTGTTTTTT,TRBJ2-2,.,TRBV4-1,.
CSVEDLRTSTQYF,TGCAGCGTTGAAGATCTTAGGACATCGACCCAGTACTTC,TRBJ2-5,many,TRBV29-1,.
CASSVATREKLFF,TGTGCCAGCAGTGTGGCAACGCGTGAAAAACTGTTTTTT,TRBJ1-4,few,TRBV6-2/TRBV6-3,.
CASSPTGGGGTEAFF,TGTGCCAGCAGCCCTACTGGTGGGGGTGGCACTGAAGCTTTCTTT,TRBJ1-1,many,TRBV5-6,.
CASSISGKGPNTEAFF,TGTGCCAGTAGTATATCCGGTAAGGGCCCGAACACTGAAGCTTTCTTT,TRBJ1-1,once,TRBV19,.
CASSLLRTTVRGNTEAFF,TGTGCCAGCAGCTTATTAAGAACGACGGTCCGTGGGAACACTGAAGCTTTCTTT,TRBJ1-1,many,TRBV11-3,.
CATSIGTGETEAFF,TGTGCCACCAGCATTGGGACAGGGGAAACTGAAGCTTTCTTT,TRBJ1-1,few,TRBV19,TRBD1
CASGASGSSYEQYF,TGTGCCAGTGGGGCTAGCGGGAGCTCCTACGAGCAGTACTTC,TRBJ2-7,.,TRBV9,TRBD2
CSAPRGGSETQYF,TGCAGTGCCCCTAGGGGGGGGTCCGAGACCCAGTACTTC,TRBJ2-5,many,TRBV20-1,.
CASSEPGTGSYEQYF,TGTGCCAGCAGTGAACCCGGGACAGGCTCCTACGAGCAGTACTTC,TRBJ2-7,few,TRBV25-1,TRBD1
CASRDGQGVPGEQYF,TGTGCCAGCAGAGACGGACAGGGCGTTCCTGGCGAGCAGTACTTC,TRBJ2-7,many,TRBV28,TRBD1
CASHGVTGKAGNTIYF,TGTGCCAGCCACGGCGTTACGGGGAAGGCTGGAAACACCATATATTTT,TRBJ1-3,few,TRBV6-2/TRBV6-3,.
CSAMGQGNVRNQPQHF,TGCAGTGCTATGGGGCAGGGGAATGTTCGCAATCAGCCCCAGCATTTT,TRBJ1-5,.,TRBV20-1,.
CASSLGMGTAGAEAFF,TGCGCCAGCAGCTTGGGAATGGGGACTGCGGGGGCTGAAGCTTTCTTT,TRBJ1-1,.,TRBV5-1,.
CASSHFVKTGTYEQYF,TGTGCCAGCAGCCACTTCGTTAAGACCGGAACCTACGAGCAGTACTTC,TRBJ2-7,.,TRBV14,.
CASSFGGNSPLHF,TGTGCCAGCAGTTTTGGGGGAAATTCACCCCTCCACTTT,TRBJ1-6,many,TRBV28,.
CASSRTSGRDTGELFF,TGTGCCAGCAGCCGGACTAGCGGGAGGGACACCGGGGAGCTGTTTTTT,TRBJ2-2,.,TRBV3-1,TRBD2
CASSKQGVKSRETQYF,TGTGCCAGCAGCAAACAGGGGGTAAAGAGTAGAGAGACCCAGTACTTC,TRBJ2-5,.,TRBV7-8,TRBD1